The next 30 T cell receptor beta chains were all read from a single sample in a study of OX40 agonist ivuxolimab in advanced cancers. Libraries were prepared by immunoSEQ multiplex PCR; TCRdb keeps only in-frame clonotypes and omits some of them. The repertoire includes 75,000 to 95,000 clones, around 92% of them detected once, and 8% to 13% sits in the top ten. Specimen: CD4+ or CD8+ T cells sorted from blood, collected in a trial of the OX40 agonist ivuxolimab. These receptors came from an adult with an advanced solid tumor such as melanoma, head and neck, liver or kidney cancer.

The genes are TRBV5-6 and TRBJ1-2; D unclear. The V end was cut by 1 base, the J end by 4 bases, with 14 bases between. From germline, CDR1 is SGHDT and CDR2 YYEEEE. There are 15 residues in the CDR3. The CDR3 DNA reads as TGTGCCAGCAGCTTGCCAGGCCAAGGCGGCTATGGCTACACCTTC. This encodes CASSLPGQGGYGYTF.

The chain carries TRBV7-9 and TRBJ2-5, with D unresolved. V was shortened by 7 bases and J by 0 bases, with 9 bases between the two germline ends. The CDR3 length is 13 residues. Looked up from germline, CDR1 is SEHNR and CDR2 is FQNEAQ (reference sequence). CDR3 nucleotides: TGTGCCAGCACCTCCGGGTACCAAGAGACCCAGTACTTC. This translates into CASTSGYQETQYF.

The CDR3 nucleotides are TGTGCCAGCAGCGTGATACAGGGATCCTTGGAGGGCTACACCTTC. Translating gives CASSVIQGSLEGYTF. V and J are TRBV9 and TRBJ1-2, with a possible D match to TRBD1 (6 bases). Trimming took 2 bases from V and 8 from J, leaving 19 bases between them. This CDR3 region has 15 residues. CDR1 is SGDLS and CDR2 is YYNGEE in the germline V gene.

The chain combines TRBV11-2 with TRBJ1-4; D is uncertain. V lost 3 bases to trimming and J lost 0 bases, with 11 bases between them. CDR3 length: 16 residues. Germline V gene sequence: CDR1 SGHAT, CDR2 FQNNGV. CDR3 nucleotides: TGTGCCAGCAGCTTGGAATACGGCCCAACTAATGAAAAACTGTTTTTT. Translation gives CASSLEYGPTNEKLFF.

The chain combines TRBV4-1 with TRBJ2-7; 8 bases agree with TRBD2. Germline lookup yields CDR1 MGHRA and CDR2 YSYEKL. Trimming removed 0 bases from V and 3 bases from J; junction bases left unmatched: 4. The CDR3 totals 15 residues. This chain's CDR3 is CASSQEAGENYEQYF. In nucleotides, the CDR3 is TGCGCCAGCAGCCAAGAAGCGGGGGAGAACTACGAGCAGTACTTC.

CDR3 in DNA: TGTGCCACCCAGACAGGATGGAACACTGAAGCTTTCTTT. Translated, it gives CATQTGWNTEAFF. The chain employs TRBV27 and TRBJ1-1, with D possibly matching TRBD1 (6 bases). This CDR3 contains 13 residues. With 10 bases removed from V and 1 base from J, the gap between germline ends came to 13 bases. Germline CDR1 and CDR2: MNHEY and SMNVEV (reference sequence).

In DNA, the CDR3 is TGTGCCAGTACCGTAGGCTACGGGCAGCCCCAGCATTTT. This encodes CASTVGYGQPQHF. The chain links TRBV19 to TRBJ1-5; no clear D gene. V was pared by 7 bases and J by 7 bases, with 14 bases between. The CDR3 totals 13 residues. Looked up from germline, CDR1 is LNHDA and CDR2 is SQIVND (reference sequence).

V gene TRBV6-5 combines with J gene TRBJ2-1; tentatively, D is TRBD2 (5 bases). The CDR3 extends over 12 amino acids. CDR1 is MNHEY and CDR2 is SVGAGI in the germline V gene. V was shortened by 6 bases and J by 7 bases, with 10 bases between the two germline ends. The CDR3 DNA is TGTGCCAGCAGCCCGGACTGGAATGAGCAGTTCTTC. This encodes CASSPDWNEQFF.

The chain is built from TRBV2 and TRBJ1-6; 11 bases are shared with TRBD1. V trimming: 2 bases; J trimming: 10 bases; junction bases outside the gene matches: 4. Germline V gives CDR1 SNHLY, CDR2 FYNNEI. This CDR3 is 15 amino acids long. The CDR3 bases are TGTGCCAGCAGTGAAACCGGGACAGGGGGATCACCCCTCCACTTT. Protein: CASSETGTGGSPLHF.

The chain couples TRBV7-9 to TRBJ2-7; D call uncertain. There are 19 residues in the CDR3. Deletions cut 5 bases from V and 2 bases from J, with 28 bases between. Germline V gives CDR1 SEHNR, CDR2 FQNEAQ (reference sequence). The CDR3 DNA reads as TGTGCCAGCAGCCTAACGACCGGCACCGTTACCTTAGGGACCTACGAGCAGTACTTC. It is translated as CASSLTTGTVTLGTYEQYF.

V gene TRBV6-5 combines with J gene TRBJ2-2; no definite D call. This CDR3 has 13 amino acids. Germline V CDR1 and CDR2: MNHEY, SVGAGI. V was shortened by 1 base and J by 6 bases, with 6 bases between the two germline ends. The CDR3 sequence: CASSYWKAGELFF. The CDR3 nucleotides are TGTGCCAGCAGTTACTGGAAGGCCGGGGAGCTGTTTTTT.

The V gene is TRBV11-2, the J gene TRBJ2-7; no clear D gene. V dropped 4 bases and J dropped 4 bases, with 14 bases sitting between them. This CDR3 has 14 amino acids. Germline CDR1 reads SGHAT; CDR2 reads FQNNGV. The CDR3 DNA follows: TGTGCCAGCAGCTCCCCCATCGGTGGGTACGAGCAGTACTTC. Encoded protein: CASSSPIGGYEQYF.

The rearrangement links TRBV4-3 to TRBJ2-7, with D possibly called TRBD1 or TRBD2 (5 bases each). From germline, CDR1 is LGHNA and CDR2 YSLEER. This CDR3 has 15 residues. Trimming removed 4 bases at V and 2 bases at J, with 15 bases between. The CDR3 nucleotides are TGCGCCAGCAGCCTAGACCGGGGCAAAGCCTACGAGCAGTACTTC. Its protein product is CASSLDRGKAYEQYF.

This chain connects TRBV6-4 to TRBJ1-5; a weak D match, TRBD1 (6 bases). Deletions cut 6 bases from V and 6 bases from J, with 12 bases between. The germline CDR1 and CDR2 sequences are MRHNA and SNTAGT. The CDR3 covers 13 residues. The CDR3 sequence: CASSLRGGQPQHF. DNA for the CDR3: TGTGCCAGCAGCCTCAGGGGAGGTCAGCCCCAGCATTTT.

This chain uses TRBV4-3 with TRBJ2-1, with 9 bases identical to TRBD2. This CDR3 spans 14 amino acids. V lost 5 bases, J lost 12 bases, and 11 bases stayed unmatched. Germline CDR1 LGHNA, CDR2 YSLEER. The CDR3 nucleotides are TGCGCCAGCAGCGGAACTAGCGGGCCGGTAGGGCAGTTCTTC. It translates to CASSGTSGPVGQFF.

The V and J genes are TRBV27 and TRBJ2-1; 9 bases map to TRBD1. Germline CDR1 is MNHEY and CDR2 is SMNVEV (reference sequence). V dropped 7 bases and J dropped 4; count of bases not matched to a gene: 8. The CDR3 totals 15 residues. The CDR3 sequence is CASTAGTGNYNEQFF. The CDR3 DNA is TGTGCCAGCACTGCCGGGACAGGGAATTACAATGAGCAGTTCTTC.

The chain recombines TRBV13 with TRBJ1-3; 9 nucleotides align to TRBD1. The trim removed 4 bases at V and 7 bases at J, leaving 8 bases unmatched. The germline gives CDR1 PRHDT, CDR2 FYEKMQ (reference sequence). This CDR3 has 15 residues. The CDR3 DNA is TGTGCCAGCAGCTGGGGCCGGACAGGGGTGAACACCATATATTTT. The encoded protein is CASSWGRTGVNTIYF.

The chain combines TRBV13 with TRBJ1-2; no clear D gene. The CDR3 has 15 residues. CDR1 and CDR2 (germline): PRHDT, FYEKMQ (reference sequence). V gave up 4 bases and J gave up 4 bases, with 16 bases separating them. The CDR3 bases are TGTGCCAGCAGCTCCCGGGGAGGGAAGGTCTATGGCTACACCTTC. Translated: CASSSRGGKVYGYTF.

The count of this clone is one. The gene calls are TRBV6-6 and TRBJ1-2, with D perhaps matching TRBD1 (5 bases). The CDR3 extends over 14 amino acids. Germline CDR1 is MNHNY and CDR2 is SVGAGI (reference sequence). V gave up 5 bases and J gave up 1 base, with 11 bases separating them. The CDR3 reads CASSGGTDNYGYTF. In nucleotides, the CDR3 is TGTGCCAGCAGTGGCGGGACGGATAACTATGGCTACACCTTC.

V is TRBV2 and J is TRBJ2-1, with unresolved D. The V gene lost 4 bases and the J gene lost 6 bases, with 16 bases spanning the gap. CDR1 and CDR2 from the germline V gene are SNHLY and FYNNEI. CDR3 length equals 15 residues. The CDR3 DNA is TGTGCCAGCAGTGCGGCGTGGGATTTCAGCAATGAGCAGTTCTTC. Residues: CASSAAWDFSNEQFF.

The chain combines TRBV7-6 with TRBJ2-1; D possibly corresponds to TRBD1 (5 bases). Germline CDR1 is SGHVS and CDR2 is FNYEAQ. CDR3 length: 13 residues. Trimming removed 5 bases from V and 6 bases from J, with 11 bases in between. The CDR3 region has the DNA TGTGCCAGCAGCACCAGGGAACCCAATGAGCAGTTCTTC. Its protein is CASSTREPNEQFF. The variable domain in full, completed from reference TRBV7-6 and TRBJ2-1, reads GAGVSQSPRYKVTKRGQDVALRCDPISGHVSLYWYRQALGQGPEFLTYFNYEAQQDKSGLPNDRFSAERPEGSISTLTIQRTEQRDSAMYRCASSTREPNEQFFGPGTRLTVL.

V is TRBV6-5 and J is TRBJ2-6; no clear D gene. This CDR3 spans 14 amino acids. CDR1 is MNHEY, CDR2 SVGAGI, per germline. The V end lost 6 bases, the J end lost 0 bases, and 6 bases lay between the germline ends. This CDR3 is CASRPDSGANVLTF. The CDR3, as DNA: TGTGCCAGCAGACCGGACTCTGGGGCCAACGTCCTGACTTTC.

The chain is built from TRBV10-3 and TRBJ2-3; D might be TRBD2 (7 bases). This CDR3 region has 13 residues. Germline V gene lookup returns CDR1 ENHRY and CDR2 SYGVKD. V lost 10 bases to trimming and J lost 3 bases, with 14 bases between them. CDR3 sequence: CATAGAGTDTQYF. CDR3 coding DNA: TGTGCCACTGCGGGGGCGGGGACAGATACGCAGTATTTT.

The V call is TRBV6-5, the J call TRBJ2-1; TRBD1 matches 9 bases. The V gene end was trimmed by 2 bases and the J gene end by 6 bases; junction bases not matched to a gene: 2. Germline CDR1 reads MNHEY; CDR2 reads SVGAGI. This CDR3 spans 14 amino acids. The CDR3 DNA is TGTGCCAGCAGTTACCTGGACAGGGGCAATGAGCAGTTCTTC. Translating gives CASSYLDRGNEQFF.

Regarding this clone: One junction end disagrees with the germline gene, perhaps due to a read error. The CDR3 protein is CASSFTALRF. In DNA form, the CDR3 reads TGTGCCAGCAGCTTCACAGCCCTCCGTTTT. The V gene is TRBV7-9, the J gene TRBJ1-1; no reliable D call. The V gene's germline CDR1 is SEHNR and CDR2 FQNEAQ (reference sequence). This CDR3 contains 10 residues.

The CDR3 here is CAWSVGQNTEAFF. The CDR3 bases are TGTGCCTGGAGTGTAGGACAAAACACTGAAGCTTTCTTT. The J gene is TRBJ1-1, the V gene TRBV30, with D possibly TRBD1 on 5 matching bases. This CDR3 is built from 13 residues. V lost 0 bases, J lost 2 bases, and 7 bases lay in between. Germline CDR1 and CDR2: GTSNPN and SVGIG (reference sequence).

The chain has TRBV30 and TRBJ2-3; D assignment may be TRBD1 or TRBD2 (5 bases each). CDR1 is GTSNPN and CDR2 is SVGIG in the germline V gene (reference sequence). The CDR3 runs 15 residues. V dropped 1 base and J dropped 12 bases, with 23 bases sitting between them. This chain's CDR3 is CAWSEGKSPWGLQYF. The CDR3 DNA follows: TGTGCCTGGAGTGAGGGCAAGTCGCCATGGGGGTTACAGTATTTT.

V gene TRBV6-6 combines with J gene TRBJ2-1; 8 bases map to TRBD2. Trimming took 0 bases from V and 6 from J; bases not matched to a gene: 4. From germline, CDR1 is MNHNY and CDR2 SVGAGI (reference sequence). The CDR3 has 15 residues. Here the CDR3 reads CASSYSRGGSNEQFF. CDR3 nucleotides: TGTGCCAGCAGTTACTCACGGGGGGGCAGCAATGAGCAGTTCTTC.

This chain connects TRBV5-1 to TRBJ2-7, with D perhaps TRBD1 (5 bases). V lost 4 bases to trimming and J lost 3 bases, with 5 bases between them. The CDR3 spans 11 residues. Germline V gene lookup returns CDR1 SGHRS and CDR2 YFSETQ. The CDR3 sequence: CASSTGYEQYF. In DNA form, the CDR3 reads TGCGCCAGCAGCACAGGCTACGAGCAGTACTTC.

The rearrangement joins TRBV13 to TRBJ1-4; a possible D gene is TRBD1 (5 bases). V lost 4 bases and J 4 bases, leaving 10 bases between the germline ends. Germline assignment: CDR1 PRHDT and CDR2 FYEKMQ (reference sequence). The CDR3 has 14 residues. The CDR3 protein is CASSSRVGNEKLFF. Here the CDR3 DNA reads TGTGCCAGCAGCTCCAGGGTCGGTAATGAAAAACTGTTTTTT.